This T cell receptor beta chain appears in the sequencing data of a study of shared clonotypes between healthy human individuals. Study results and limitations: In contrast to clonotypes shared by all four donors, non-shared clonotypes had lower generation probabilities. What limited the represented genetic and exposure-history diversity was the small number of donors. Blood alone was sampled, and tissue repertoires likely differ. A few donors had around 5% of their naive CD4 clonotypes in common.

A remark on this clone: Its antigen is unidentified.

CD8 cells regarded as naive lacked CD45RO, were positively chosen for CCR7, and omitted terminally differentiated effector memory CD45RA+ cells. This CDR3 is built from 16 residues. Trimming stripped 6 bases from V and 1 base from J, with 18 bases between. CDR1 and CDR2 (germline): MNHEY, SMNVEV (reference sequence). The data were produced by immunoSEQ multiplex PCR, yet TCRdb's version contains in-frame clones alone and is incomplete. The repertoire consists of about 2.1 million clones, with about 93% occurring once and the leading ten covering over 1.5%. This clonotype was sampled from a man younger than 35 in good health. Some clones in this sample may be carry-over from other donors' samples. Sequencing input: naive CD8+ T cells from PBMCs. The rearrangement uses TRBV27 and TRBJ2-5; the D gene is possibly TRBD2 (6 bases). DNA for the CDR3: TGTGCCAGCAGGGGGGTGGGGGGAGGACCCCAAGAGACCCAGTACTTC. This sequence encodes CASRGVGGGPQETQYF.